Below, 23 T cell receptor beta chains from the same sample are listed, as sequenced in a study of naive and memory T cell subsets. Both TRBC1 and TRBC2 were covered by a beta constant-region primer of two equimolar oligonucleotides. One entry per CDR3 protein, called by TCRdb with MiXCR from the UMI-ligation and nested PCR reads. The sample holds approximately 85,000 distinct CDR3 sequences, about 6.5% seen once. What was sequenced was central memory CD4+ T cells from blood. The receptors were gathered from a human donor in good health.

The chain links TRBV10-3 to TRBJ2-1; 11 bases match TRBD2. The V segment lost 3 bases and the J segment 1 base; nucleotides outside the gene matches: 2. The CDR3 has 16 residues. The germline gives CDR1 ENHRY, CDR2 SYGVKD. CDR3 in DNA: TGTGCCATCAGTGACACTAGCGGGAGTTCCTACAATGAGCAGTTCTTC. Translating gives CAISDTSGSSYNEQFF.

V usage is TRBV5-6 and J usage is TRBJ2-4; TRBD1 aligns across 8 bases. Germline lookup yields CDR1 SGHDT and CDR2 YYEEEE. The CDR3 loop spans 17 amino acids. V dropped 0 bases and J dropped 1; count of bases not matched to a gene: 6. The CDR3 sequence is CASSLGPQGAAKNIQYF. The CDR3 nucleotides are TGTGCCAGCAGCTTGGGCCCTCAGGGGGCGGCCAAAAACATTCAGTACTTC.

This clonotype was seen ten or more times. The chain carries TRBV20-1 and TRBJ2-7; D may be TRBD1 (5 bases). This CDR3 contains 13 residues. Trimming left V 6 bases short and J 0 bases short, with 12 bases between. Germline V gives CDR1 DFQATT, CDR2 SNEGSKA (reference sequence). The CDR3 region is CSARQPSSYEQYF. CDR3 nucleotides: TGCAGTGCGCGACAGCCGAGCTCCTACGAGCAGTACTTC.

This clonotype was picked up many times. The J gene is TRBJ1-1, the V gene TRBV20-1; tentatively, D is TRBD1 (6 bases). V was trimmed by 5 bases and J by 5 bases, leaving 12 bases between them. The germline gives CDR1 DFQATT, CDR2 SNEGSKA (reference sequence). The CDR3 has 12 amino acids. The CDR3 reads CSAGGARTEAFF. DNA for the CDR3: TGCAGTGCTGGGGGGGCGCGGACTGAAGCTTTCTTT.

This chain uses TRBV11-2 with TRBJ1-3; D is possibly TRBD1 (6 bases). Trimming removed 1 base from V and 0 bases from J, with 19 bases in between. Germline V gene sequence: CDR1 SGHAT, CDR2 FQNNGV. This CDR3 has 19 amino acids. The chain's CDR3 is CASSLAGRGMKGSGNTIYF. The DNA of the CDR3 is TGTGCCAGCAGCTTAGCTGGCAGGGGTATGAAGGGCTCTGGAAACACCATATATTTT. The full variable domain, in which reference TRBV11-2 and TRBJ1-3 provide the parts outside the CDR3, is EAGVAQSPRYKIIEKRQSVAFWCNPISGHATLYWYQQILGQGPKLLIQFQNNGVVDDSQLPKDRFSAERLKGVDSTLKIQPAKLEDSAVYLCASSLAGRGMKGSGNTIYFGEGSWLTVV.

This sequence joins TRBV5-1 and TRBJ2-7, with a weak D call TRBD2 (6 bases). CDR1 and CDR2 from the germline V gene are SGHRS and YFSETQ. CDR3 length: 16 amino acids. The V and J ends lost 0 bases and 7 bases respectively, with 20 bases between them. CDR3 amino acids: CASSLEGGNYVLEQYF. DNA for the CDR3: TGCGCCAGCAGCTTGGAGGGCGGGAACTACGTTTTGGAGCAGTACTTC.

This clonotype has a handful of counts. CDR3 region: CASSLRVPGDEQYF. The DNA for the CDR3 is TGTGCCAGCAGTTTGCGGGTCCCCGGGGACGAGCAGTACTTC. V and J are TRBV12-3 or TRBV12-4 and TRBJ2-7; D might be TRBD2 (5 bases). Trimming left V 3 bases short and J 5 bases short, with 14 bases between. The CDR3 runs 14 residues.

This clonotype was seen a handful of times. The chain couples TRBV12-3 or TRBV12-4 to TRBJ1-1; unclear D gene. The CDR3 totals 16 residues. V lost 4 bases to trimming and J lost 1 base, with 16 bases between them. For the CDR3, the DNA is TGTGCCAGCAGTTCCCACCCATTACGGGGGAACACTGAAGCTTTCTTT. The encoded protein is CASSSHPLRGNTEAFF.

This clonotype was picked up many times. The chain links TRBV12-3 or TRBV12-4 to TRBJ1-3, with no clear D. This CDR3 is 15 amino acids long. V was shortened by 7 bases and J by 2 bases, with 15 bases between the two germline ends. Here the CDR3 reads CASNPRVGAGNTIYF. CDR3 DNA: TGTGCCAGCAACCCAAGGGTTGGGGCTGGAAACACCATATATTTT.

The chain employs TRBV20-1 and TRBJ2-2; D ambiguous. This CDR3 contains 14 residues. Germline CDR1 reads DFQATT; CDR2 reads SNEGSKA (reference sequence). Trimming took 1 base from V and 5 from J, leaving 11 bases between them. The CDR3 protein is CSARALGKTGELFF. The DNA of the CDR3 is TGCAGTGCTAGAGCTTTAGGGAAGACCGGGGAGCTGTTTTTT.

This chain joins TRBV20-1 and TRBJ2-5; D is undetermined. The germline gives CDR1 DFQATT, CDR2 SNEGSKA (reference sequence). V was clipped by 7 bases and J by 3 bases, with 12 bases between them. The CDR3 runs 12 residues. The CDR3 nucleotides are TGCAGTGGTGGCAGCAGAAAAGAGACCCAGTACTTC. This codes for CSGGSRKETQYF.

This CDR3 reads CASSKQGRNSPLHF. The DNA of the CDR3 is TGTGCCAGCAGTAAGCAGGGCCGGAATTCACCCCTCCACTTT. V gene TRBV6-2 or TRBV6-3 combines with J gene TRBJ1-6; D possibly corresponds to TRBD1 (5 bases). Trimming removed 5 bases from V and 7 bases from J, with 12 bases in between. Germline V gene lookup returns CDR1 MNHEY and CDR2 SVGEGT. The length of the CDR3 is 14 residues.

This clonotype has a handful of counts. The chain uses TRBV12-3 or TRBV12-4 and TRBJ1-6; 7 nucleotides match TRBD1. V was pared by 7 bases and J by 9 bases, with 9 bases of the junction left unmatched. This CDR3 contains 14 residues. Here the CDR3 DNA reads TGTGCCAGCACCTCAAGACAGGGTGCTTCACCCCTCCACTTT. Protein product: CASTSRQGASPLHF.

This rearrangement joins TRBV20-1 to TRBJ2-3; 7 bases line up with TRBD1. The CDR3 has 15 residues. Trimming at V came to 5 bases and at J to 1 base, leaving 9 bases not matched to a gene. Germline values: CDR1 DFQATT, CDR2 SNEGSKA (reference sequence). CDR3 bases: TGCAGTGCTGCGAGAGGGACAGCGGGCACAGATACGCAGTATTTT. This encodes CSAARGTAGTDTQYF.

Ten or more counts support this clonotype. The gene calls are TRBV30 and TRBJ1-5; no definite D call. Germline V gene data show CDR1 as GTSNPN and CDR2 as SVGIG (reference sequence). V dropped 1 base and J dropped 3 bases, with 7 bases sitting between them. This CDR3 is 13 amino acids long. CDR3 in DNA: TGTGCCTGGAGTGGAGGGAACAATCAGCCCCAGCATTTT. This gives the protein CAWSGGNNQPQHF. Based on the CDR3 plus reference TRBV30 and TRBJ1-5, the full variable domain is SQTIHQWPATLVQPVGSPLSLECTVEGTSNPNLYWYRQAAGRGLQLLFYSVGIGQISSEVPQNLSASRPQDRQFILSSKKLLLSDSGFYLCAWSGGNNQPQHFGDGTRLSIL.

This clonotype has ten or more counts. The chain employs TRBV12-3 or TRBV12-4 and TRBJ1-1; D call uncertain. CDR3 size: 15 residues. V dropped 6 bases and J dropped 4 bases, with 18 bases sitting between them. The CDR3 region is CASRDNSHMSTEAFF. The CDR3 bases are TGTGCCAGCAGAGACAACAGCCACATGAGCACTGAAGCTTTCTTT.

The chain joins TRBV10-2 to TRBJ2-7; 7 nucleotides match TRBD2. CDR3 length: 13 amino acids. J lost 3 bases, V lost 6 bases, and 5 bases had no gene match. Germline values: CDR1 WSHSY, CDR2 SAAADI. CDR3 bases: TGCGCCAGCAGATCCGGGACTAACTACGAGCAGTACTTC. This translates into CASRSGTNYEQYF.

In this sample, this clonotype turned up many times. This chain links TRBV7-9 with TRBJ1-4; 9 positions match TRBD1. CDR3 length equals 15 residues. Germline assignment: CDR1 SEHNR and CDR2 FQNEAQ (reference sequence). With 0 bases clipped from V and 6 bases from J, the junction kept 2 bases outside the gene matches. CDR3 DNA sequence: TGTGCCAGCAGCTTAGCCGGGACAGGGCATGAAAAACTGTTTTTT. Its protein product is CASSLAGTGHEKLFF.

V gene TRBV12-3 or TRBV12-4 combines with J gene TRBJ2-5, with 13 bases fitting TRBD2. CDR3 length: 14 residues. V trimming: 9 bases; J trimming: 4 bases; junction bases outside the gene matches: 5. CDR3 nucleotides: TGTGCCAGTGGACTAGCGGGAGCCCGAGAGACCCAGTACTTC. Translated, it gives CASGLAGARETQYF.

Ten or more counts support this clonotype. The V call is TRBV3-1, the J call TRBJ1-6; 8 bases fit TRBD1. The trim removed 6 bases at V and 8 bases at J, leaving 9 bases unmatched. This CDR3 is 15 amino acids long. The germline V gene encodes CDR1 LGHDT and CDR2 YNNKEL (reference sequence). CDR3 sequence (DNA): TGTGCCAGCAGACATAGGGACAGGCTGGATTCACCCCTCCACTTT. Its translation: CASRHRDRLDSPLHF.

This clonotype was counted ten times or more. This chain connects TRBV5-1 to TRBJ2-5, with TRBD2 as a possible D gene (5 bases). The CDR3 consists of 14 residues. Germline V gene lookup returns CDR1 SGHRS and CDR2 YFSETQ. V dropped 0 bases and J dropped 11 bases, with 17 bases sitting between them. The CDR3 DNA is TGCGCCAGCAGCTTGGCTGGACTTGCCCCTTCGCAGTACTTC. This codes for CASSLAGLAPSQYF.

This clonotype has a count of ten or more. The genes are TRBV28 and TRBJ1-1; D perhaps matches TRBD1 (5 bases). The CDR3 has 15 amino acids. V was cut by 3 bases and J by 1 base, with 12 bases left in between. From germline, CDR1 is MDHEN and CDR2 SYDVKM. CDR3 residues: CASSLAGAQNTEAFF. In DNA, the CDR3 is TGTGCCAGCAGTTTGGCCGGGGCGCAGAACACTGAAGCTTTCTTT.

This clonotype was seen only a few times. The V and J genes are TRBV7-7 and TRBJ1-1; TRBD1 might be the D (5 bases). The CDR3 contains 15 residues. From germline, CDR1 is SSHAT and CDR2 FNYEAQ (reference sequence). Trimming took 5 bases from V and 2 from J, leaving 15 bases between them. CDR3 coding DNA: TGTGCCAGCAGCCCCCTCGACGGGGGAAACACTGAAGCTTTCTTT. Protein: CASSPLDGGNTEAFF.